A single sample is the source of the 32 T cell receptor beta chains below, sequenced in a study of T cells in Graves' hyperthyroidism and ophthalmopathy. Researchers amplified the TCR beta CDR3 regions from RNA transcripts. The TCR CDR3 first-round RT-PCR relied on the HTBI primer set. TCRdb fed the multiplex PCR reads into MiXCR, producing one record per CDR3 protein. Of 390,000 or so distinct CDR3 sequences listed, about 15% are singletons. What was sequenced was blood. Source of these receptors: a young man with Graves' ophthalmopathy.

V usage is TRBV6-7 and J usage is TRBJ1-1; D not resolved. TRBV6-7 is designated an ORF whose function remains uncertain. The CDR3 is made up of 9 amino acids. V shed 11 bases and J shed 6 bases, with 7 bases lying between them. DNA of the CDR3: TGTGCCGGGGTGCCTGAAGCTTTCTTT. It is translated as CAGVPEAFF.

V gene TRBV9 combines with J gene TRBJ2-3; 12 bases match TRBD2. The CDR3 length is 18 residues. The trim removed 5 bases at V and 2 bases at J, leaving 12 bases unmatched. The germline CDR1 and CDR2 sequences are SGDLS and YYNGEE. Written as DNA, the CDR3 is TGTGCCAGCAGTGGTTCGACTAGCGGGAGCGGGGACACAGATACGCAGTATTTT. Translating it yields CASSGSTSGSGDTDTQYF.

This chain joins TRBV7-2 and TRBJ2-7, with a possible D match to TRBD2 (7 bases). Deletions cut 4 bases from V and 2 bases from J, with 12 bases between. Germline V CDR1 and CDR2: SGHTA, FQGNSA. The CDR3 consists of 14 residues. The CDR3 loop reads CASSSIGGAYEQYF. The CDR3 DNA reads TGTGCCAGCAGCTCTATAGGGGGGGCCTACGAGCAGTACTTC. Using reference TRBV7-2 and TRBJ2-7 for the parts outside the CDR3, the full variable domain is GAGVSQSPSNKVTEKGKDVELRCDPISGHTALYWYRQSLGQGLEFLIYFQGNSAPDKSGLPSDRFSAERTGGSVSTLTIQRTQQEDSAVYLCASSSIGGAYEQYFGPGTRLTVT.

The V call is TRBV5-5, the J call TRBJ2-3; maybe TRBD2 (7 bases). V lost 2 bases to trimming and J lost 1 base, with 14 bases between them. Germline V gives CDR1 SGHKS, CDR2 YYEKEE (reference sequence). The CDR3 totals 16 residues. CDR3 nucleotide sequence: TGTGCCAGCAGCTTAGGTGGGGGGGCCGGCACAGATACGCAGTATTTT. It codes for CASSLGGGAGTDTQYF. Combining the CDR3 with reference TRBV5-5 and TRBJ2-3 gives the whole variable domain DAGVTQSPTHLIKTRGQQVTLRCSPISGHKSVSWYQQVLGQGPQFIFQYYEKEERGRGNFPDRFSARQFPNYSSELNVNALLLGDSALYLCASSLGGGAGTDTQYFGPGTRLTVL.

This clonotype was found many times. This sequence joins TRBV12-3 or TRBV12-4 and TRBJ1-5; D is perhaps TRBD1 (5 bases). The germline V and J ends were trimmed by 2 bases and 4 bases, with 12 bases remaining between them. CDR3 length: 15 amino acids. This CDR3 reads CASSLRQGRNQPQHF. DNA for the CDR3: TGTGCCAGCAGTTTAAGGCAGGGCCGAAATCAGCCCCAGCATTTT.

This clonotype was recorded at least ten times. This chain connects TRBV2 to TRBJ2-2; D perhaps matches TRBD2 (5 bases). This CDR3 has 14 amino acids. Germline CDR1 SNHLY, CDR2 FYNNEI. V dropped 8 bases and J dropped 4 bases, with 14 bases sitting between them. Here the CDR3 reads CASSKDGGTGELFF. The CDR3 bases are TGTGCCAGCTCTAAGGACGGAGGCACCGGGGAGCTGTTTTTT.

This clonotype was seen ten or more times. The chain is built from TRBV5-6 and TRBJ1-6; 9 bases agree with TRBD1. V shed 0 bases and J 9 bases; nucleotides not matched to a gene: 4. Germline V gives CDR1 SGHDT, CDR2 YYEEEE. The CDR3 length is 15 residues. This chain's CDR3 is CASSLDGTGFSPLHF. For the CDR3, the DNA is TGTGCCAGCAGCTTGGATGGGACAGGGTTTTCACCCCTCCACTTT.

This clonotype came up many times. CDR3 DNA: TGTGCCAGCAGAAGGGACAGGGTTGCCCAGCCCCAGCATTTT. It translates to CASRRDRVAQPQHF. This chain links TRBV6-1 with TRBJ1-5, with 9 bases identical to TRBD1. CDR1 is MNHNS and CDR2 is SASEGT in the germline V gene. The ends lost 6 bases at V and 7 bases at J; junction bases unmatched: 7. The CDR3 is 14 amino acids.

This chain uses TRBV6-9 with TRBJ2-5, with 7 bases matching TRBD1. V shed 3 bases, J shed 2 bases, and the junction held 18 bases outside the gene matches. Looked up from germline, CDR1 is MNHGY and CDR2 is SVAAGI. The CDR3 spans 19 residues. CDR3: CASSYFRVGQVPEQETQYF. CDR3 in DNA: TGTGCCAGCAGTTACTTTCGTGTAGGACAGGTGCCAGAACAAGAGACCCAGTACTTC.

This chain links TRBV3-1 with TRBJ2-3; D is unclear. The germline V gene has CDR1 LGHDT and CDR2 YNNKEL (reference sequence). The CDR3 is 18 residues long. The V end lost 2 bases, the J end lost 2 bases, and 20 bases lay between the germline ends. The CDR3 bases are TGTGCCAGCAGCCAAAAGTTGGACCGCGGAAGATTCACAGATACGCAGTATTTT. It specifies CASSQKLDRGRFTDTQYF.

This clonotype was recorded at least ten times. This rearrangement joins TRBV24-1 to TRBJ1-6, with D possibly matching TRBD1 (5 bases). CDR1 KGHDR and CDR2 SFDVKD come from the germline V gene. The CDR3 is 14 amino acids. Trimming removed 4 bases at V and 10 bases at J, with 13 bases between. The CDR3: CATSEQGSGSPLHF. CDR3 in DNA: TGTGCCACCAGTGAGCAGGGTAGCGGATCACCCCTCCACTTT.

This clonotype was recorded at least ten times. V and J are TRBV20-1 and TRBJ1-5; 7 nucleotides match TRBD1. Trimming removed 3 bases from V and 6 bases from J; junction bases left unmatched: 8. Germline assignment: CDR1 DFQATT and CDR2 SNEGSKA (reference sequence). The CDR3 spans 14 residues. The CDR3 region is CSARGTGDFQPQHF. Here the CDR3 DNA reads TGCAGTGCTAGGGGTACAGGGGACTTTCAGCCCCAGCATTTT.

This clonotype came up a few times. The rearrangement uses TRBV5-1 and TRBJ1-6; a weak D match, TRBD1 (6 bases). Trimming pared 3 bases from V and 9 bases from J, leaving 13 bases between. Germline CDR1 reads SGHRS; CDR2 reads YFSETQ. The CDR3 extends over 14 amino acids. CDR3 protein: CASSSGTPFSPLHF. In DNA form, the CDR3 reads TGCGCCAGCAGCTCCGGGACACCCTTTTCACCCCTCCACTTT.

This clonotype has at least ten counts. The chain is built from TRBV12-3 or TRBV12-4 and TRBJ1-2, with 10 bases matching TRBD1. CDR3 length: 14 amino acids. The trim removed 3 bases at V and 4 bases at J, leaving 2 bases unmatched. CDR3 residues: CASSFRTGGYGYTF. CDR3 nucleotides: TGTGCCAGCAGTTTTAGGACAGGGGGCTATGGCTACACCTTC.

This clonotype has just a few counts. The chain carries TRBV4-1 and TRBJ2-3, with D perhaps TRBD1 or TRBD2 (5 bases each). Germline CDR1 reads MGHRA; CDR2 reads YSYEKL. V shed 2 bases and J shed 0 bases, with 6 bases lying between them. The CDR3 is 14 amino acids. CDR3 residues: CASSQRDSTDTQYF. The CDR3, as DNA: TGCGCCAGCAGCCAAAGGGACAGCACAGATACGCAGTATTTT.

At least ten counts were recorded for this clonotype. The chain has TRBV6-1 and TRBJ1-2; D gene unclear. V was pared by 10 bases and J by 4 bases, with 4 bases between. This CDR3 has 9 amino acids. The germline V gene has CDR1 MNHNS and CDR2 SASEGT. CDR3 sequence: CATFYGYTF. For the CDR3, the DNA is TGTGCCACCTTCTATGGCTACACCTTC.

This clonotype was detected only a few times. The rearrangement joins TRBV29-1 to TRBJ2-3; 9 bases match TRBD2. CDR1 is SQVTM and CDR2 is ANQGSEA in the germline V gene. V lost 6 bases and J lost 0; bases outside the gene matches: 4. The CDR3 contains 14 residues. The CDR3 bases are TGCAGCGTCCGTAGCGGGAGAAGCACAGATACGCAGTATTTT. Translating it yields CSVRSGRSTDTQYF.

There are a few counts of this clonotype. The V call is TRBV19, the J call TRBJ2-2; D uncertain. This CDR3 contains 14 residues. In germline, CDR1 is LNHDA, CDR2 SQIVND (reference sequence). V was cut by 5 bases and J by 6 bases, with 13 bases left in between. The CDR3 region is CASSPGGPPGELFF. The CDR3 region has the DNA TGTGCCAGTAGTCCGGGTGGGCCCCCCGGGGAGCTGTTTTTT. The full variable domain, with the rest looked up from reference TRBV19 and TRBJ2-2, is DGGITQSPKYLFRKEGQNVTLSCEQNLNHDAMYWYRQDPGQGLRLIYYSQIVNDFQKGDIAEGYSVSREKKESFPLTVTSAQKNPTAFYLCASSPGGPPGELFFGEGSRLTVL.

Details on this clonotype: A much larger clone differs by one base, so this may be a read error. The CDR3: CASSYSGQMAKNIQYF. The CDR3 bases are TGTGCCAGCAGTTACTCGGGACAGATGGCCAAAAACATTCAGTACTTC. The chain uses TRBV6-6 and TRBJ2-4, with 7 positions matching TRBD1. The CDR3 loop spans 16 amino acids. The V segment lost 0 bases and the J segment 1 base; nucleotides outside the gene matches: 3. CDR1 is MNHNY, CDR2 SVGAGI, per germline (reference sequence).

The table lists this clonotype with many counts. V is TRBV2 and J is TRBJ1-2, with D maybe TRBD1 (5 bases). Deletions cut 8 bases from V and 5 bases from J, with 12 bases between. Germline CDR1 SNHLY, CDR2 FYNNEI. The CDR3 has 12 amino acids. Here the CDR3 DNA reads TGTGCCAGCCGACAGCTTTTTTATGGCTACACCTTC. Translated: CASRQLFYGYTF.

This clonotype was observed many times. This chain joins TRBV2 and TRBJ2-3; TRBD2 aligns across 7 bases. This CDR3 region has 15 residues. Trimming at V came to 4 bases and at J to 7 bases, leaving 11 bases not matched to a gene. In germline, CDR1 is SNHLY, CDR2 FYNNEI. CDR3 sequence: CASSAWTSEGHTQYF. The CDR3 coding sequence is TGTGCCAGCAGTGCTTGGACTAGTGAAGGGCATACGCAGTATTTT.

J is TRBJ2-1 and V is TRBV5-1; D not resolved. The germline CDR1 and CDR2 sequences are SGHRS and YFSETQ. The germline V and J ends were trimmed by 1 base and 7 bases, with 12 bases remaining between them. This CDR3 is 14 amino acids long. The DNA of the CDR3 is TGCGCCAGCAGCTTGAGGCCTTTTGGGAATGAGCAGTTCTTC. Protein sequence: CASSLRPFGNEQFF.

This clonotype appeared many times. The J gene is TRBJ2-5, the V gene TRBV7-8, with D possibly being TRBD2 (5 bases). This CDR3 has 15 residues. With 1 base removed from V and 2 bases from J, the gap between germline ends came to 11 bases. Germline V gene data show CDR1 as SGHVS and CDR2 as FQNEAQ. The CDR3: CASSLEGRRQETQYF. Here the CDR3 DNA reads TGTGCCAGCAGCTTAGAGGGCAGGAGGCAAGAGACCCAGTACTTC. The variable domain in full, completed from reference TRBV7-8 and TRBJ2-5, reads GAGVSQSPRYKVAKRGQDVALRCDPISGHVSLFWYQQALGQGPEFLTYFQNEAQLDKSGLPSDRFFAERPEGSVSTLKIQRTQQEDSAVYLCASSLEGRRQETQYFGPGTRLLVL.

This clonotype showed up many times. The chain is built from TRBV20-1 and TRBJ2-1; 10 bases match TRBD2. V lost 5 bases, J lost 5 bases, and 3 bases stayed unmatched. The CDR3 totals 13 residues. CDR1 and CDR2 (germline): DFQATT, SNEGSKA (reference sequence). This CDR3 is CSAVGTSDNEQFF. CDR3 bases: TGCAGTGCTGTCGGGACTAGCGACAATGAGCAGTTCTTC.

The table lists this clonotype with a few counts. This chain uses TRBV12-3 or TRBV12-4 with TRBJ2-2; 7 bases fit TRBD2. J was trimmed by 5 bases and V by 2 bases; bases with no gene match: 2. The CDR3 loop spans 14 amino acids. CDR3 sequence: CASSLLGGTGELFF. As DNA, the CDR3 is TGTGCCAGCAGTTTACTCGGGGGGACCGGGGAGCTGTTTTTT.

In its sample, this clonotype was seen many times. The genes are TRBV6-1 and TRBJ2-7; no reliable D call. The CDR3 extends over 13 amino acids. Per germline, CDR1 MNHNS and CDR2 SASEGT. Trimming took off 3 bases at V and 3 bases at J, with 9 bases between the two ends. CDR3 loop: CASSDWADYEQYF. The CDR3 bases are TGTGCCAGCAGTGATTGGGCGGACTACGAGCAGTACTTC.

The chain has TRBV27 and TRBJ2-7, with 7 bases aligning to TRBD1. Germline assignment: CDR1 MNHEY and CDR2 SMNVEV (reference sequence). The CDR3 consists of 14 residues. V trimming: 4 bases; J trimming: 1 base; junction bases outside the gene matches: 4. This chain's CDR3 is CASSWDRLSYEQYF. CDR3 sequence (DNA): TGTGCCAGCAGTTGGGACAGACTATCCTACGAGCAGTACTTC.

The table lists this clonotype with a few counts. CDR3 amino acids: CASSLGRAGGYNEQFF. For the CDR3, the DNA is TGTGCCAGCAGCTTGGGTCGGGCAGGTGGTTACAATGAGCAGTTCTTC. The chain couples TRBV5-4 to TRBJ2-1; D is ambiguous. This CDR3 comprises 16 residues. The ends were cut back, 0 bases at V and 4 bases at J, with 14 bases in the middle. Germline CDR1 and CDR2: SGHNT and YYREEE (reference sequence).

This clonotype was recorded a few times. The junction does not match germline at one end; this may be a read error. This chain links TRBV20-1 with TRBJ1-4, with 7 bases lining up with TRBD1. The CDR3 runs to 16 residues. CDR1 is DFQATT, CDR2 SNEGSKA, per germline (reference sequence). This CDR3 reads CSARDPRGATNGKLFF. CDR3 DNA: TGCAGTGCTAGAGATCCCAGGGGGGCAACTAATGGAAAACTGTTTTTT.

This clonotype showed up many times. CDR3 coding DNA: TGTGCCAGCAGCAAAACAGGGGAGGGCAATCAGCCCCAGCATTTT. This encodes CASSKTGEGNQPQHF. The J gene is TRBJ1-5, the V gene TRBV6-1; 7 bases are a match to TRBD1. The CDR3 is 15 amino acids. The germline gives CDR1 MNHNS, CDR2 SASEGT. The V and J ends lost 6 bases and 2 bases, in that order; junction bases with no gene match: 7.

The sample holds many counts of this clonotype. The chain couples TRBV11-3 to TRBJ2-1; 7 bases match TRBD2. This CDR3 is built from 15 residues. Looked up from germline, CDR1 is SGHNT and CDR2 is YENEEA. Losses at the gene ends were 2 bases for V and 3 bases for J; bases not matched to a gene: 4. The CDR3 coding sequence is TGTGCCAGCAGCTTATGGGGGGGGGACTACAATGAGCAGTTCTTC. Translating gives CASSLWGGDYNEQFF.

This clonotype has a count of ten or more. This rearrangement joins TRBV5-6 to TRBJ2-5; the D is unclear. The CDR3 covers 11 residues. The V and J ends lost 0 bases and 7 bases respectively, with 4 bases between them. The germline gives CDR1 SGHDT, CDR2 YYEEEE. The DNA of the CDR3 is TGTGCCAGCAGCTTGGGTCCGACCCAGTACTTC. This translates into CASSLGPTQYF.